This T cell receptor beta chain originates from a study of cytomegalovirus exposure and HLA in healthy donors. This PCR relied on a set of 60 Vbeta primers and 13 Jbeta primers. Using immunoSEQ multiplex PCR, the repertoire was profiled, and TCRdb retains in-frame clones only, with some absent. The sample includes some 60,000 clones, 70% to 75% of them seen just once. V lost 2 bases and J lost 0, with 9 bases in between. Germline values: CDR1 LNHNV, CDR2 YYDKDF (reference sequence). The CDR3 is made up of 15 amino acids. Sequencing was done on a sample of PBMCs. This sequence was found in a woman younger than 45 in good health and CMV-seronegative. The chain uses TRBV15 and TRBJ2-3; tentatively, D is TRBD2 (6 bases). This chain's CDR3 is CATSRLGTSTDTQYF. The CDR3 region has the DNA TGTGCCACCAGCAGACTAGGGACTAGCACAGATACGCAGTATTTT.